This T cell receptor (beta chain) was recovered during a study of metastatic and nonmetastatic thyroid tumors. Study-level findings and limits: In blood and tumor, TCR beta diversity was reportedly significantly higher in malignant thyroid tumors than in benign nodules.

From the PCR reads, TCRdb re-called clones with MiXCR. The sample lists around 26,000 clones, more than 10% seen once, with roughly 18% in the top ten. All patients reached thyroid surgery having received no treatment beforehand. In this sample, this clone turned up many times. Its antigen remains unidentified. A much larger clone differs by one base, so this may be a read error. Within the sample, other DNA sequences also encode this same CDR3. The source is a female donor with papillary thyroid cancer or a benign thyroid nodule (not recorded which). Some clones in this sample may be carry-over from other donors' samples. The material sequenced was blood.

CDR3 nucleotide sequence: TGTGCCATCAGCGAGAGACTAGCGGGAGCCCACGAGCAGTACTTC. Encoded protein: CAISERLAGAHEQYF. This chain uses TRBV10-3 with TRBJ2-7; 12 positions agree with TRBD2. The CDR3 runs to 15 residues. The V and J ends lost 6 bases and 5 bases, in that order; junction bases with no gene match: 8. Germline V CDR1 and CDR2: ENHRY, SYGVKD.